This T cell receptor beta chain was identified in a study of blood T cell repertoires in COVID-19. For the study at large: From T cells, B-cell-depleted T cells, or PBMCs came the material, which was cDNA or gDNA.

The participants were between about 18 and 90 years old and came from fewer than 25 US areas. Participants' reported clinical history set cohort assignment. V gave up 2 bases and J gave up 3 bases, with 10 bases separating them. In germline, CDR1 is MDHEN, CDR2 SYDVKM. The CDR3 spans 14 residues. Original methodology: Amplification of reference gene primers provided the estimated nucleated cell counts. Here immunoSEQ multiplex PCR was the method, and the copy in TCRdb shows in-frame clones only, minus some. The V and J calls and clone size come from that table; D and trimming were worked out from the DNA. The table has under 350,000 clones, just over 85% seen once; the top ten hold 4% to 5.5%.

The chain uses TRBV28 and TRBJ1-2; D uncertain. Sequenced input: PBMCs or T cells enriched from blood (not recorded which). This TCR derives from a woman aged 40 to 50 with acute COVID-19. CDR3 amino acids: CASSLPGADYGYTF. CDR3 DNA sequence: TGTGCCAGCAGTTTACCAGGAGCGGACTATGGCTACACCTTC.